Below, 2 T cell receptor beta chains from the same sample are listed, as sequenced in a study of cytomegalovirus exposure and HLA in healthy donors. The PCR was carried out with 60 Vbeta primers and 13 Jbeta primers. Clones were read by immunoSEQ multiplex PCR, and TCRdb kept only the in-frame ones, dropping some. The sample yields tens of thousands of clones, less than 10% seen once. Sequences were obtained from PBMCs. These receptors all come from a man aged 45-60 years in good health and CMV-seronegative.

This chain links TRBV19 with TRBJ1-6; weak D call: TRBD1 (6 bases). The CDR3 extends over 12 amino acids. Germline V lookup: CDR1 LNHDA, CDR2 SQIVND (reference sequence). V lost 7 bases to trimming and J lost 13 bases, with 14 bases between them. CDR3 DNA: TGTGCCAGTAATACCAGGGGTAAGCCCCTCCACTTT. Encoded protein: CASNTRGKPLHF.

The chain has TRBV11-2 and TRBJ2-7; 10 bases agree with TRBD1. Germline CDR1 SGHAT, CDR2 FQNNGV. Losses at the gene ends were 3 bases for V and 3 bases for J; bases not matched to a gene: 2. The CDR3 runs 14 residues. The CDR3 DNA follows: TGTGCCAGCAGCTTCGGGACAGGGGTCTACGAGCAGTACTTC. Protein sequence: CASSFGTGVYEQYF.